This TCR beta chain was recovered during a study of T cell repertoires in cytomegalovirus infection. In the study overall: Matching HLA type, along with CMV infection, was indicated by public TCR beta signatures.

Whole-study findings and limits: CMV-specific TCR beta clonotypes restricted by HLA-C dominated the ex vivo response. Totalled public TCR beta family frequency picked out people who carried CMV plus the relevant HLA.

TCRdb called the reads again in MiXCR, with one record for every CDR3 protein. The table includes 900,000 to 950,000 distinct CDR3 sequences, about 33% detected once. This CDR3 comprises 14 residues. V was cut by 4 bases and J by 1 base, with 10 bases left in between. Germline-derived CDR1 and CDR2 are SEHNR and FQNEAQ (reference sequence). This clonotype was recorded many times. The antigen is not known. The sequences come from cultured CD8+ T cells from PBMCs, collected from culture after CMV antigen stimulation. The V and J genes are TRBV7-9 and TRBJ2-5; TRBD1 might be the D (6 bases). This TCR derives from a human donor in good health (CMV status not recorded). Some clones in this sample may be carry-over from other donors' samples. CDR3 DNA sequence: TGTGCCAGCAGCTCCGGACAGAGCCAAGAGACCCAGTACTTC. This codes for CASSSGQSQETQYF.